This TCR beta chain comes out of a study of blood T cell repertoires in COVID-19. Study-level information: Specimens from acute and convalescent COVID-19 originated in the United States, Italy and Spain. Sample material is recorded as cDNA or gDNA derived from T cells, B-cell-depleted T cells, or PBMCs.

As processed by the authors: The authors estimated nucleated cell counts from reference gene primer amplification. Using immunoSEQ multiplex PCR, the repertoire was profiled, and TCRdb retains in-frame clones only, with some absent. The D gene and trimming were derived from the DNA, and the V and J assignments and clone size from that table. The sample yields approximately 97,000 clones, over 70% seen once. Germline V gene data show CDR1 as SGHTA and CDR2 as FQGTGA. The CDR3 covers 15 residues. Trimming took off 2 bases at V and 7 bases at J, with 15 bases between the two ends. The sequenced sample consisted of peripheral blood. This rearrangement joins TRBV7-3 to TRBJ2-1; TRBD1 might be the D (6 bases). This TCR derives from a man in his sixties with acute or convalescent COVID-19. CDR3 sequence: CASSLGGHPTNEQFF. In nucleotides, the CDR3 is TGTGCCAGCAGCTTAGGGGGACATCCTACGAATGAGCAGTTCTTC.